Below are 8 T cell receptor beta chains sequenced from a single sample in a study of post-analysis software for immune sequencing data. TCR beta cDNA libraries included unique molecular identifiers. TCRdb analysed the PCR reads with MiXCR anew, one entry per CDR3 protein. The data hold a few hundred thousand distinct CDR3 sequences, with around 40% observed a single time. Antigens for these TCRs are unknown. Study findings and constraints: The five TRBV segments detected at higher frequency in patients than in controls included TRBV5-6, TRBV5-1 and TRBV20-1.

The sample consisted of blood. These receptors all stem from a girl between 5 and 17 years old with multiple sclerosis.

This clonotype was seen a few times. At one of its ends the junction is not consistent with the germline gene, which may arise from a read error. The chain carries TRBV7-7 and TRBJ2-1; possible D gene TRBD2, 6 bases. The germline CDR1 and CDR2 sequences are SSHAT and FNYEAQ (reference sequence). The CDR3 spans 17 residues. CDR3 nucleotides: TGTGCTAGCAGCTCGGGGGACCTTGCGTATAATGGGGGTGAGCAGTTCTTC. This gives the protein CASSSGDLAYNGGEQFF.

The chain has TRBV7-9 and TRBJ2-1, with D perhaps TRBD1 (5 bases). The V gene lost 5 bases and the J gene lost 8 bases, with 13 bases spanning the gap. Germline CDR1 and CDR2: SEHNR and FQNEAQ (reference sequence). This CDR3 is 13 amino acids long. The CDR3 region is CASSRDSRDEQFF. The CDR3 coding sequence is TGTGCCAGCAGCCGAGACAGCCGGGATGAGCAGTTCTTC.

The V and J genes are TRBV20-1 and TRBJ2-3; perhaps TRBD2 as D (6 bases). The V and J ends lost 6 bases and 0 bases respectively, with 16 bases between them. This CDR3 has 15 amino acids. CDR1 DFQATT and CDR2 SNEGSKA come from the germline V gene (reference sequence). For the CDR3, the DNA is TGCAGTGCCAGCCGGGAGACCTCTAGCACAGATACGCAGTATTTT. It translates to CSASRETSSTDTQYF.

The V call is TRBV7-9, the J call TRBJ2-5, with 9 bases that match TRBD2. The CDR3 length is 14 residues. The V gene's germline CDR1 is SEHNR and CDR2 FQNEAQ (reference sequence). V lost 7 bases to trimming and J lost 3 bases; unmatched junction nucleotides: 6. This CDR3 reads CASKGSGSEETQYF. CDR3 nucleotides: TGTGCCAGCAAGGGTAGCGGGAGTGAAGAGACCCAGTACTTC.

The chain employs TRBV5-1 and TRBJ1-2; D unclear. Germline lookup yields CDR1 SGHRS and CDR2 YFSETQ. This CDR3 comprises 13 residues. Trimming took off 5 bases at V and 0 bases at J, with 8 bases between the two ends. The CDR3 region is CASRGKANYGYTF. CDR3 DNA sequence: TGCGCCAGCAGGGGGAAGGCTAACTATGGCTACACCTTC.

The chain joins TRBV7-2 to TRBJ2-3; D tentatively fits TRBD1 or TRBD2 (5 bases each). V shed 5 bases and J shed 2 bases, with 17 bases lying between them. The CDR3 is 16 amino acids. CDR1 and CDR2 from the germline V gene are SGHTA and FQGNSA. CDR3 sequence (DNA): TGTGCCAGCAGCACTTCCGGGACCCACCACACAGATACGCAGTATTTT. Translating it yields CASSTSGTHHTDTQYF.

The chain links TRBV28 to TRBJ2-1; D is tentatively TRBD1 or TRBD2 (5 bases each). The V and J ends lost 1 base and 7 bases respectively, with 14 bases between them. There are 15 residues in the CDR3. CDR1 and CDR2 (germline): MDHEN, SYDVKM. Here the CDR3 reads CASSLFRKGTNEQFF. The CDR3 DNA is TGTGCCAGCAGTTTATTCAGAAAGGGGACGAATGAGCAGTTCTTC.

The chain combines TRBV11-1 with TRBJ2-6; 12 nucleotides align to TRBD1. Germline V gene lookup returns CDR1 SGHAT and CDR2 FQDESV (reference sequence). The CDR3 has 22 amino acids. The V segment lost 4 bases and the J segment 0 bases; nucleotides outside the gene matches: 16. CDR3 sequence reads: CASSSRDRGPPERSSGANVLTF. As DNA, the CDR3 is TGTGCCAGCAGCTCCCGGGACAGGGGGCCCCCCGAGAGGAGCTCTGGGGCCAACGTCCTGACTTTC.